A selection of T cell receptor beta chains follows, all from one sample in a study of shared clonotypes between healthy human individuals. The assay was immunoSEQ multiplex PCR, and TCRdb's table has in-frame clones only and misses some. The sample lists approximately 530,000 clones, about 96% seen once, with about 0.064% in the top ten. Sample: naive CD4+ T cells sorted from blood. The receptors originated from a woman aged 25 to 39 in good health. CDR3s include the opening cysteine and the closing phenylalanine or tryptophan. Fields, in order: V gene, D gene, J gene, clone size, CDR3 DNA, CDR3 protein. D genes are given only for firm matches. For some rows the clone size is stated as once, few or many, or as a class when expanded; others skip it.

V gene: TRBV21-1; D gene: NA; J gene: TRBJ2-3; clone size: NA; CDR3 DNA: TGTGCCAGCAGCAAAGGCCCCAGGGTTGAGACAGATACGCAGTATTTT; CDR3 protein: CASSKGPRVETDTQYF
V gene: TRBV28; D gene: NA; J gene: TRBJ2-5; clone size: NA; CDR3 DNA: TGTGCCAGCAGCCGAAGGGGCATGGGGGAAGAGACCCAGTACTTC; CDR3 protein: CASSRRGMGEETQYF
V gene: TRBV4-1; D gene: TRBD2; J gene: TRBJ2-5; clone size: NA; CDR3 DNA: TGCGCCAGCAGCCTACTAGCGGGACTGGAGACCCAGTACTTC; CDR3 protein: CASSLLAGLETQYF
V gene: TRBV6-5; D gene: NA; J gene: TRBJ1-1; clone size: NA; CDR3 DNA: TGTGCCAGCAGTTACTCGATGGGTACTGAAGCTTTCTTT; CDR3 protein: CASSYSMGTEAFF
V gene: TRBV2; D gene: NA; J gene: TRBJ1-1; clone size: NA; CDR3 DNA: TGTGCCAGCAGCCCGGAGGTGAGCACTGAAGCTTTCTTT; CDR3 protein: CASSPEVSTEAFF
V gene: TRBV19; D gene: NA; J gene: TRBJ2-7; clone size: NA; CDR3 DNA: TGTGCCAGTAGTATAGCGGGGGGCGGAGAGCAGTACTTC; CDR3 protein: CASSIAGGGEQYF
V gene: TRBV27; D gene: TRBD1; J gene: TRBJ1-5; clone size: NA; CDR3 DNA: TGTGCCAGCAGTTTACAGGGGGCAAATCAGCCCCAGCATTTT; CDR3 protein: CASSLQGANQPQHF
V gene: TRBV5-1; D gene: TRBD2; J gene: TRBJ2-3; clone size: NA; CDR3 DNA: TGCGCCAGCAGCTGGGAGACTAGCGGGAGTGCAGATACGCAGTATTTT; CDR3 protein: CASSWETSGSADTQYF
V gene: TRBV14; D gene: NA; J gene: TRBJ1-1; clone size: NA; CDR3 DNA: TGTGCCAGCAGCCATCGGTATCCGAGCACTGAAGCTTTCTTT; CDR3 protein: CASSHRYPSTEAFF
V gene: TRBV29-1; D gene: NA; J gene: TRBJ2-5; clone size: NA; CDR3 DNA: TGCAGCGTTGGGGCAGAGACCCAGTACTTC; CDR3 protein: CSVGAETQYF
V gene: TRBV21-1; D gene: NA; J gene: TRBJ1-6; clone size: NA; CDR3 DNA: TGTGCCAGCAGCAAAGGTAAGATCGGGACGCAAAATTCACCCCTCCACTTT; CDR3 protein: CASSKGKIGTQNSPLHF
V gene: TRBV9; D gene: NA; J gene: TRBJ2-5; clone size: NA; CDR3 DNA: TGTGCCAGCAGCGTAGCTCCCCAAGAGACCCAGTACTTC; CDR3 protein: CASSVAPQETQYF
V gene: TRBV5-8; D gene: TRBD2; J gene: TRBJ2-3; clone size: once; CDR3 DNA: TGTGCCAGCAGTACCTCGGGGGGTTACAGAAGCACAGATACGCAGTATTTT; CDR3 protein: CASSTSGGYRSTDTQYF
V gene: TRBV2; D gene: NA; J gene: TRBJ1-1; clone size: NA; CDR3 DNA: TGTGCCAGCAGCAACTCGGGAGGCAACACTGAAGCTTTCTTT; CDR3 protein: CASSNSGGNTEAFF
V gene: TRBV19; D gene: TRBD1; J gene: TRBJ2-7; clone size: NA; CDR3 DNA: TGTGCCAGTAGTATGCCGGGACAGGGCTCCTACGAGCAGTACTTC; CDR3 protein: CASSMPGQGSYEQYF
V gene: TRBV28; D gene: TRBD1; J gene: TRBJ1-5; clone size: few; CDR3 DNA: TGTGCCAGCAAGGGACAGGGAAATCAGCCCCAGCATTTT; CDR3 protein: CASKGQGNQPQHF
V gene: TRBV28; D gene: TRBD1; J gene: TRBJ1-1; clone size: NA; CDR3 DNA: TGTGCCAGCAGTGCCCCGGGACAGCACACTGAAGCTTTCTTT; CDR3 protein: CASSAPGQHTEAFF
V gene: TRBV28; D gene: NA; J gene: TRBJ1-4; clone size: NA; CDR3 DNA: TGTGCCACCTTTGAGTTTTCCGATGAAAAACTGTTTTTT; CDR3 protein: CATFEFSDEKLFF
V gene: TRBV10-2; D gene: NA; J gene: TRBJ2-7; clone size: NA; CDR3 DNA: TGCGCCAGCAGTACTTGGGACTCGGGGTCCGGGGAGCAGTACTTC; CDR3 protein: CASSTWDSGSGEQYF
V gene: TRBV11-2; D gene: NA; J gene: TRBJ2-1; clone size: NA; CDR3 DNA: TGTGCCAGCTCACCGGGGGACTCCTACAATGAGCAGTTCTTC; CDR3 protein: CASSPGDSYNEQFF
V gene: TRBV30; D gene: TRBD2; J gene: TRBJ2-7; clone size: NA; CDR3 DNA: TGTGCCTGGAGTGTAGGCCTTAGCGGGAGCTACGAGCAGTACTTC; CDR3 protein: CAWSVGLSGSYEQYF
V gene: TRBV6-5; D gene: NA; J gene: TRBJ2-5; clone size: NA; CDR3 DNA: TGTGCCAGCAGTTACTCTCAGGGCGGGGAGACCCAGTACTTC; CDR3 protein: CASSYSQGGETQYF
V gene: TRBV28; D gene: NA; J gene: TRBJ2-3; clone size: NA; CDR3 DNA: TGTGCCAGCAGTCAACCCACAGGGTTTGGCACAGATACGCAGTATTTT; CDR3 protein: CASSQPTGFGTDTQYF
V gene: TRBV10-2; D gene: NA; J gene: TRBJ1-1; clone size: NA; CDR3 DNA: TGCGCCAGCAGTCAGAACACTGACACTGAAGCTTTCTTT; CDR3 protein: CASSQNTDTEAFF
V gene: TRBV19; D gene: NA; J gene: TRBJ1-5; clone size: NA; CDR3 DNA: TGTGCCAGTAGTCGTCAGAATAGCAATCAGCCCCAGCATTTT; CDR3 protein: CASSRQNSNQPQHF
V gene: TRBV27; D gene: NA; J gene: TRBJ2-1; clone size: NA; CDR3 DNA: TGTGCCAGCCGGGGGCATAACGATGAGCAGTTCTTC; CDR3 protein: CASRGHNDEQFF